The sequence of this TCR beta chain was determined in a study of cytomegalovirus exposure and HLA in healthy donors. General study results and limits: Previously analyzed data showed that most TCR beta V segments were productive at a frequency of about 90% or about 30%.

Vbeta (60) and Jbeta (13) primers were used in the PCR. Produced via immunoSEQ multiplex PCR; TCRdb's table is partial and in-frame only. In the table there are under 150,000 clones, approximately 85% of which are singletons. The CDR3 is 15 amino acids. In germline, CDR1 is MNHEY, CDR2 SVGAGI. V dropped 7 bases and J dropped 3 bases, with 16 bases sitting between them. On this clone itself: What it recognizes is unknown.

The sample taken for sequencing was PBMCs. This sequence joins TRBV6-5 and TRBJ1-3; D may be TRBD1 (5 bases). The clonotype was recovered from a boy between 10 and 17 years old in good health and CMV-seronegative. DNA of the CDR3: TGTGCCAGCACCCCGGGGGGGATTGGTGGAAACACCATATATTTT. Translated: CASTPGGIGGNTIYF.